This entry describes one TCR beta chain. Antigen specificity is unknown. This sample stems from a study of shared clonotypes between healthy human individuals. In the study overall: Each donor contributed plates that comprised three CD4 naive, three CD4 memory, two CD8 naive and one CD8 memory. Study-wide results and caveats: Incompleteness in sorted-subset sequencing, despite large depth, was shown by rarefaction. Naive subsets typically showed greater estimated richness than memory subsets.

CD45RO-negative cells were positively selected for CCR7, leaving out terminally differentiated effector memory CD45RA+ cells. Clones were sequenced by immunoSEQ multiplex PCR, and TCRdb holds only the in-frame ones, with some missing. The sample comprises 550,000 to 650,000 clones, around 96% of which are singletons, and around 0.1% rests with the top ten. The receptor comes from a woman aged 25 to 39 in good health. The specimen was naive CD8+ T cells sorted from blood.

DNA of the CDR3: TGTGCCAGCAGTGAATTAGGGACGGTAACTAATGAAAAACTGTTTTTT. Its protein is CASSELGTVTNEKLFF. J is TRBJ1-4 and V is TRBV25-1; possible D gene TRBD1, 5 bases. V dropped 1 base and J dropped 1 base, with 10 bases sitting between them. Germline CDR1 reads MGHDK; CDR2 reads SYGVNS. The CDR3 length is 16 residues.